This T cell receptor beta chain was documented in a study of T cells after yellow fever vaccination. TCRdb passed the 5' RACE reads through MiXCR, listing each CDR3 protein once. The table records some 120,000 distinct CDR3 sequences, 13% to 15% of them present only once. The table lists this clonotype with many counts. The germline gives CDR1 LGHNA, CDR2 YNFKEQ. Deletions cut 0 bases from V and 2 bases from J, with 6 bases between. The CDR3 extends over 14 amino acids. The specimen was CD8+ T cells sorted from PBMCs, collected 5 days after the yellow fever booster vaccination. The chain is built from TRBV4-2 and TRBJ2-3; D is unclear. This sequence originates from a man younger than 35 who received the YFV17D yellow fever vaccine. CDR3 coding DNA: TGTGCCAGCAGCCAAGATGACTCCACAGATACGCAGTATTTT. Protein sequence: CASSQDDSTDTQYF.